One sample yielded the 10 T cell receptor beta chains listed below, sequenced in a study of PD-L1 blockade in urothelial cancer (dated 2017 in TCRdb). The intended sense of this specimen's time point label: pretreatment peripheral blood. The library was built by means of the immunoSEQ multiplex PCR assay. TCRdb stores this immuneACCESS table with in-frame sequences only. Part of the clones is absent; in the studies checked, under half of the shortfall reflects unresolved V genes, and no reason is known for the rest. This sample comprises over 75,000 clones, approximately 87% of them detected only once. Approximately 14% of the sample comes from the top ten. This specimen was PBMCs, taken around atezolizumab (anti-PD-L1) treatment. The receptors come from a man between 60 and 70 years old with urothelial cancer.

This clone has just one count. The V call is TRBV4-3, the J call TRBJ2-7, with unresolved D. V lost 0 bases and J 0 bases, leaving 12 bases between the germline ends. The germline gives CDR1 LGHNA, CDR2 YSLEER. The CDR3 length is 16 residues. CDR3 DNA: TGCGCCAGCAGCCAAGAGCTGCGGTCACTCTCCTACGAGCAGTACTTC. It specifies CASSQELRSLSYEQYF.

The V call is TRBV9, the J call TRBJ2-7; TRBD2 might be the D (6 bases). The CDR3 is 14 amino acids. Germline CDR1 SGDLS, CDR2 YYNGEE. V lost 4 bases to trimming and J lost 0 bases, with 11 bases between them. CDR3 in DNA: TGTGCCAGCAGCACGGGACTCCGCTCCTACGAGCAGTACTTC. It encodes CASSTGLRSYEQYF.

The chain has TRBV28 and TRBJ2-5, with D tentatively TRBD2 (7 bases). Germline V gene lookup returns CDR1 MDHEN and CDR2 SYDVKM. This CDR3 spans 15 amino acids. V lost 6 bases and J lost 5, with 19 bases in between. The CDR3: CASSQIGGGLETQYF. The DNA of the CDR3 is TGTGCCAGCAGCCAAATAGGGGGGGGGCTTGAGACCCAGTACTTC.

The chain employs TRBV5-8 and TRBJ2-5; TRBD1 aligns across 7 bases. From germline, CDR1 is SGHTS and CDR2 YDEGEE. J lost 0 bases, V lost 4 bases, and 9 bases had no gene match. The CDR3 consists of 16 residues. CDR3 in amino acids: CASSARTGDYQETQYF. DNA for the CDR3: TGTGCCAGCAGCGCTCGGACAGGAGATTACCAAGAGACCCAGTACTTC.

The chain has TRBV6-1 and TRBJ1-1; 7 bases are shared with TRBD1. The CDR3 spans 14 residues. Germline assignment: CDR1 MNHNS and CDR2 SASEGT. The ends lost 5 bases at V and 3 bases at J; junction bases unmatched: 6. The CDR3 DNA reads TGTGCCAGCAGTATCCGGGACAGATACACTGAAGCTTTCTTT. It encodes CASSIRDRYTEAFF.

The rearrangement uses TRBV9 and TRBJ2-2, with 7 bases lining up with TRBD2. J was trimmed by 3 bases and V by 5 bases; bases with no gene match: 4. The CDR3 contains 14 residues. Germline CDR1 reads SGDLS; CDR2 reads YYNGEE. CDR3 protein: CASRLAVHTGELFF. Written as DNA, the CDR3 is TGTGCCAGCAGGCTAGCGGTTCACACCGGGGAGCTGTTTTTT.

The V gene is TRBV15, the J gene TRBJ2-3; maybe TRBD2 (6 bases). The V gene lost 0 bases and the J gene lost 3 bases, with 13 bases spanning the gap. Germline V gene lookup returns CDR1 LNHNV and CDR2 YYDKDF (reference sequence). The CDR3 is 16 amino acids. The CDR3 reads CATSRDRSGSTDTQYF. In DNA, the CDR3 is TGTGCCACCAGCAGAGATAGAAGCGGGTCGACAGATACGCAGTATTTT.

This chain links TRBV4-1 with TRBJ2-2; the match to TRBD1 covers 8 bases. V lost 3 bases to trimming and J lost 4 bases; unmatched junction nucleotides: 4. The CDR3 spans 15 residues. Germline V lookup: CDR1 MGHRA, CDR2 YSYEKL. The CDR3 nucleotides read TGCGCCAGCAGCCACCCCACAGGGGGCACCGGGGAGCTGTTTTTT. It translates to CASSHPTGGTGELFF.

This chain links TRBV19 with TRBJ2-7; possible D gene TRBD1, 5 bases. V lost 5 bases, J lost 2 bases, and 25 bases lay in between. CDR1 LNHDA and CDR2 SQIVND come from the germline V gene (reference sequence). The CDR3 has 18 amino acids. The CDR3 spells CASSSQGLGQGLTYEQYF. Here the CDR3 DNA reads TGTGCCAGTAGTTCGCAGGGCCTGGGGCAGGGCCTAACCTACGAGCAGTACTTC.

This chain connects TRBV27 to TRBJ1-3; D not resolved. The V gene lost 6 bases and the J gene lost 3 bases, with 15 bases spanning the gap. CDR1 is MNHEY, CDR2 SMNVEV, per germline (reference sequence). The CDR3 loop spans 15 amino acids. The CDR3 coding sequence is TGTGCCAGCAGCCGAGGAGGAGGGAGTGGAAACACCATATATTTT. It is translated as CASSRGGGSGNTIYF.